This TCR beta chain stems from a study of response to subunit inactivated influenza vaccine. The CDR3 has 13 residues. V lost 10 bases and J lost 2; bases outside the gene matches: 7. Germline V gene sequence: CDR1 ENHRY, CDR2 SYGVKD. Using its own MiXCR run on the RT-PCR reads, TCRdb lists one record per CDR3 protein. Seen here are some 600,000 distinct CDR3 sequences, around 15% observed once, and the top ten hold 7.5% to 8%. This clonotype was counted between two and nine times. The antigen remains unidentified. Study-wide results and limits: The authors suggested that few new T cells are recruited per seasonal influenza vaccination.

The V call is TRBV10-3, the J call TRBJ1-2, with 7 bases lining up with TRBD1. This sequence originates from a man aged 50 to 59 who received an inactivated influenza vaccine. The source was PBMCs from blood, collected around 15 days before vaccination. CDR3: CATSTGTNYGYTF. CDR3 bases: TGTGCCACCTCGACAGGGACCAACTATGGCTACACCTTC.